What follows are 13 T cell receptor beta chains derived from one specimen sequenced in a study of blood T cell repertoires in COVID-19. Generated by immunoSEQ multiplex PCR, the TCRdb table keeps only in-frame clones and is missing some. The data contain roughly 74,000 clones, roughly 90% of them seen just once; the ten biggest clones take up less than 3%. Sequences were obtained from peripheral blood. These receptors originate from a man in his 70s with active or convalescent COVID-19.

This chain links TRBV7-9 with TRBJ1-2; possibly TRBD1 for D (6 bases). The CDR3 contains 14 residues. V was cut by 5 bases and J by 1 base, with 11 bases left in between. From germline, CDR1 is SEHNR and CDR2 FQNEAQ (reference sequence). The CDR3 DNA is TGTGCCAGCAGCATGACAGGTCTTAACTATGGCTACACCTTC. Protein product: CASSMTGLNYGYTF.

The count of this clone is one. The rearrangement uses TRBV4-2 and TRBJ2-3; 15 bases fit TRBD2. In germline, CDR1 is LGHNA, CDR2 YNFKEQ. Unmatched junction bases numbered 8, after V lost 2 bases and J lost 5 bases. The CDR3 has 18 residues. CDR3 sequence: CASSQNGLAGGPEDTQYF. The CDR3 DNA sequence: TGTGCCAGCAGCCAAAACGGACTAGCGGGAGGGCCGGAAGATACGCAGTATTTT.

The rearrangement links TRBV7-2 to TRBJ2-3; possibly TRBD1 for D (5 bases). Trimming left V 6 bases short and J 6 bases short, with 19 bases between. The germline gives CDR1 SGHTA, CDR2 FQGNSA. The CDR3 length is 15 residues. In DNA form, the CDR3 reads TGTGCCAGCAGAGTAGTCCCCCAGGGTCAGGATACGCAGTATTTT. Protein product: CASRVVPQGQDTQYF.

V usage is TRBV4-2 and J usage is TRBJ2-7; the match to TRBD1 covers 7 bases. Looked up from germline, CDR1 is LGHNA and CDR2 is YNFKEQ. This CDR3 region has 14 residues. The junction had 8 bases not matched to a gene; V was cut back by 4 bases and J by 5 bases. The CDR3 is CASSLETGSHEQYF. The CDR3 DNA reads as TGTGCCAGCAGCCTAGAGACAGGGAGCCACGAGCAGTACTTC.

This rearrangement joins TRBV6-5 to TRBJ1-1; 10 bases align to TRBD1. Losses at the gene ends were 6 bases for V and 6 bases for J; bases not matched to a gene: 7. The CDR3 totals 14 residues. Germline CDR1 reads MNHEY; CDR2 reads SVGAGI. The CDR3 bases are TGTGCCAGCAGGAGGGGACAGGGGAGGGCTGAAGCTTTCTTT. Translating gives CASRRGQGRAEAFF.

The chain combines TRBV11-3 with TRBJ2-5, with TRBD1 matching over 7 bases. The CDR3 contains 14 residues. J lost 5 bases, V lost 4 bases, and 7 bases had no gene match. In germline, CDR1 is SGHNT, CDR2 YENEEA. CDR3: CASSSTGALETQYF. In nucleotides, the CDR3 is TGTGCCAGCAGCTCCACAGGGGCCCTGGAGACCCAGTACTTC.

This chain uses TRBV19 with TRBJ1-1, with a possible D match to TRBD1 (5 bases). With 6 bases removed from V and 0 bases from J, the gap between germline ends came to 8 bases. Germline V gives CDR1 LNHDA, CDR2 SQIVND (reference sequence). This CDR3 has 13 residues. CDR3 in DNA: TGTGCCAGTAGGGCAGGGATGAACACTGAAGCTTTCTTT. Encoded protein: CASRAGMNTEAFF.

The chain recombines TRBV29-1 with TRBJ1-2; D remains ambiguous. Germline CDR1 reads SQVTM; CDR2 reads ANQGSEA. Trimming removed 4 bases at V and 2 bases at J, with 11 bases between. The CDR3 spans 13 residues. The CDR3 region is CSVAGGENYGYTF. In DNA, the CDR3 is TGCAGCGTTGCGGGAGGAGAGAACTATGGCTACACCTTC.

The chain recombines TRBV6-2 or TRBV6-3 with TRBJ2-2; 8 bases fit TRBD2. This CDR3 has 17 residues. Germline V gene sequence: CDR1 MNHEY, CDR2 SVGEGT. V gave up 7 bases and J gave up 4 bases; unmatched junction bases: 14. In DNA form, the CDR3 reads TGTGCCAGCAACCCCGACTGGGCGGGAGGTCTCACCGGGGAGCTGTTTTTT. Protein sequence: CASNPDWAGGLTGELFF.

This clone appeared a single time. The chain recombines TRBV7-2 with TRBJ2-5; 7 bases are a match to TRBD2. This CDR3 spans 13 amino acids. CDR1 and CDR2 from the germline V gene are SGHTA and FQGNSA. V was clipped by 3 bases and J by 5 bases; unmatched bases: 3. CDR3 nucleotide sequence: TGTGCCAGCAGCTTGGGGGGAGGGGAGACCCAGTACTTC. This sequence encodes CASSLGGGETQYF.

The chain links TRBV6-6 to TRBJ1-1; 11 bases fit TRBD1. Looked up from germline, CDR1 is MNHNY and CDR2 is SVGAGI (reference sequence). J lost 4 bases, V lost 5 bases, and 3 bases had no gene match. This CDR3 is 14 amino acids long. CDR3 bases: TGTGCCAGCAGTCCCGGACAGGGGGCCACTGAAGCTTTCTTT. This sequence encodes CASSPGQGATEAFF.

CDR3 bases: TGTGCCAGTAGCACTAGCGGGCAACGAGGAGATACGCAGTATTTT. Translated, it gives CASSTSGQRGDTQYF. The chain combines TRBV2 with TRBJ2-3; 9 bases line up with TRBD2. The ends lost 9 bases at V and 5 bases at J; junction bases unmatched: 12. CDR1 SNHLY and CDR2 FYNNEI come from the germline V gene. CDR3 length: 15 residues.

The chain employs TRBV30 and TRBJ1-2, with 7 bases aligning to TRBD1. The CDR3 runs 13 residues. The V gene end was trimmed by 2 bases and the J gene end by 3 bases; junction bases not matched to a gene: 3. CDR1 is GTSNPN and CDR2 is SVGIG in the germline V gene (reference sequence). This chain's CDR3 is CAWSLGQYYGYTF. The CDR3 DNA follows: TGTGCCTGGAGTCTGGGACAGTACTATGGCTACACCTTC.